This T cell receptor beta chain is from a study of CD8 T cells in ankylosing spondylitis. The study's findings and limits: Apparently characteristic of ankylosing spondylitis blood was a TCR beta motif (about eight highly homologous variants). Disease-linked clones bore a CD8+ phenotype and were relatively rare in peripheral blood. Enrichment of disease-linked clones was reportedly significant in matched ankylosing spondylitis synovial fluid.

In germline, CDR1 is SGHRS, CDR2 YFSETQ. V trimming: 6 bases; J trimming: 9 bases; junction bases outside the gene matches: 12. The CDR3 has 13 residues. This clonotype showed up many times. Antigen: not known. Molecular-barcoded quantitative 5'-RACE produced these TCR beta libraries. TCRdb recomputed calls from the 5' RACE reads with MiXCR, one row per CDR3 protein. The sample contains about 170,000 distinct CDR3 sequences, around 18% of which appear only once. The origin of this receptor is a male donor with ankylosing spondylitis or in good health (not recorded which). J is TRBJ2-7 and V is TRBV5-1, with 7 nucleotides matching TRBD1. Sequenced: blood, either unsorted or a sorted T cell fraction (not recorded which). As DNA, the CDR3 is TGCGCCAGCATTGGACAGGCCTCTTCAGTGCAGTACTTC. Translation gives CASIGQASSVQYF.